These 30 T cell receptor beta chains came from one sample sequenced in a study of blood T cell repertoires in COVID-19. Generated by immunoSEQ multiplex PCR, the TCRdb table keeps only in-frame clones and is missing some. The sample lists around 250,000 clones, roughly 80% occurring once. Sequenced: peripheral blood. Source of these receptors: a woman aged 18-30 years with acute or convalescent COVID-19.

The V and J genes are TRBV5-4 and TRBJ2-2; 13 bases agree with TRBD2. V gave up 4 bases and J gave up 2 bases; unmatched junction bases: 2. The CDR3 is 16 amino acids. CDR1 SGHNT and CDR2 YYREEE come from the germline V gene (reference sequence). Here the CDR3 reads CASSAGLAGNTGELFF. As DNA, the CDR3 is TGTGCCAGCAGCGCGGGACTAGCGGGAAACACCGGGGAGCTGTTTTTT.

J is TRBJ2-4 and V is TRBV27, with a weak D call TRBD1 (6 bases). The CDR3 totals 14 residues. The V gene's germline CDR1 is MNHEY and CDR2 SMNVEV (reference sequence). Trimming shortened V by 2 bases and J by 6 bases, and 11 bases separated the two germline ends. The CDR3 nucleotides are TGTGCCAGCAGTTTAACAGACAGGTTAAACATTCAGTACTTC. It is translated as CASSLTDRLNIQYF.

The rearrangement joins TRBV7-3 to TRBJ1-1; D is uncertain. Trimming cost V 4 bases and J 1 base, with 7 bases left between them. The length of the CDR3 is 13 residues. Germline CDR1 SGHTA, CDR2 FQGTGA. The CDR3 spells CASSSGANTEAFF. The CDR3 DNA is TGTGCCAGCAGCTCCGGAGCGAACACTGAAGCTTTCTTT.

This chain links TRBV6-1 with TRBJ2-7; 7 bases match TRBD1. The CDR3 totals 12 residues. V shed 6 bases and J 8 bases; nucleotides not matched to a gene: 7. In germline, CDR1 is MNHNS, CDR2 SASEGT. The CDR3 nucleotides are TGTGCCAGCAGCCGGGACAGCGGCCAGCAGTACTTC. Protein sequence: CASSRDSGQQYF.

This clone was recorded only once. CDR3: CASSLGTSGKETQYF. The CDR3 DNA reads TGTGCCAGCAGCTTAGGGACTAGCGGGAAAGAGACCCAGTACTTC. The gene calls are TRBV11-2 and TRBJ2-5; 12 bases are shared with TRBD2. Germline V gene lookup returns CDR1 SGHAT and CDR2 FQNNGV. The ends lost 1 base at V and 3 bases at J; junction bases unmatched: 0. The CDR3 covers 15 residues.

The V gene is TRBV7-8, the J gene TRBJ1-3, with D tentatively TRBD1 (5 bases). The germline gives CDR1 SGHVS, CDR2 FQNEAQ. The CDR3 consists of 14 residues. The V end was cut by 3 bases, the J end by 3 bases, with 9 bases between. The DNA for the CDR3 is TGTGCCAGCAGCTTTCGCAGGGATGGAAACACCATATATTTT. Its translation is CASSFRRDGNTIYF.

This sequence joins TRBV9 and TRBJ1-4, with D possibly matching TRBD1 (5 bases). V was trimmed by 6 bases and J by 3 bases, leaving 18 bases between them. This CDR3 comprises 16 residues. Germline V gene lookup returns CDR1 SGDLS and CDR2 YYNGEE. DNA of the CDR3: TGTGCCAGCACCCCCCCGCGCAGGGTGTCTAATGAAAAACTGTTTTTT. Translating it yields CASTPPRRVSNEKLFF.

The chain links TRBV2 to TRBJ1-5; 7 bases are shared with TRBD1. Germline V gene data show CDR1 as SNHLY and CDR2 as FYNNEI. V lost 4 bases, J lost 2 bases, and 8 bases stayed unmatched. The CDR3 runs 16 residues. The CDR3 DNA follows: TGTGCCAGCAGTGGTTTCCGACAGGGCGGCAATCAGCCCCAGCATTTT. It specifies CASSGFRQGGNQPQHF.

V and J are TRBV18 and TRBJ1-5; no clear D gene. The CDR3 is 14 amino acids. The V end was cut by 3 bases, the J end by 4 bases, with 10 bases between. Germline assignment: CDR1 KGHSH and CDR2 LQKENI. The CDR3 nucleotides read TGTGCCAGCTCACCGGATAGCGGGAATCAGCCCCAGCATTTT. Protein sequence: CASSPDSGNQPQHF.

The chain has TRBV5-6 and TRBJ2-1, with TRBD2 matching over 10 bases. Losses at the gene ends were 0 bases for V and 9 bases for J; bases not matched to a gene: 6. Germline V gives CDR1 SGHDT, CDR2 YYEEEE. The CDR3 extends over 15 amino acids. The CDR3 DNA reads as TGTGCCAGCAGCTTGGTTCTAGCGGGAGTTGTTGAGCAGTTCTTC. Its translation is CASSLVLAGVVEQFF.

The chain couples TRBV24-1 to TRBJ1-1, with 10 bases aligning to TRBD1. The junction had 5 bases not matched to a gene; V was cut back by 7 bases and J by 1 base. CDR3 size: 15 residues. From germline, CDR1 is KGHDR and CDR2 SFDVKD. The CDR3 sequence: CATSGGTGENTEAFF. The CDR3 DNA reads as TGTGCCACCAGCGGGGGGACAGGGGAGAACACTGAAGCTTTCTTT.

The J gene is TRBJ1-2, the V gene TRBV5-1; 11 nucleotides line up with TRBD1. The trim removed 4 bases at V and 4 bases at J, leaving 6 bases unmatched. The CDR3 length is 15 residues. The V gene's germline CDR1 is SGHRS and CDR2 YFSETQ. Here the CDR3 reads CASSRDRGSFYGYTF. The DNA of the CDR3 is TGCGCCAGCAGCCGGGACAGGGGGTCGTTCTATGGCTACACCTTC.

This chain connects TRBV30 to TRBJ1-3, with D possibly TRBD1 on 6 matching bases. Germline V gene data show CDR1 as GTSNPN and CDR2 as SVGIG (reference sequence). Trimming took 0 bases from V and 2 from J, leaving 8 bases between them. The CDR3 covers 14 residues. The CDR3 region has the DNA TGTGCCTGGAGTGTAGGGGGAACTGGAAACACCATATATTTT. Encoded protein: CAWSVGGTGNTIYF.

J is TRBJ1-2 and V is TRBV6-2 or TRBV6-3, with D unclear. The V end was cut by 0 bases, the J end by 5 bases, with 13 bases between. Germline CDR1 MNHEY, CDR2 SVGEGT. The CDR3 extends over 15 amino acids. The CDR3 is CASSYSSGKAYGYTF. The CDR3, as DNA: TGTGCCAGCAGTTACTCGAGCGGCAAGGCTTATGGCTACACCTTC.

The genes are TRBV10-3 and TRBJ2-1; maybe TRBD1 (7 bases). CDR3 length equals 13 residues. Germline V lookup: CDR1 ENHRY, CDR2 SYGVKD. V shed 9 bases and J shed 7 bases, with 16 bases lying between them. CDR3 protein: CAIKRTGGNEQFF. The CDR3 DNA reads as TGTGCCATTAAAAGGACAGGAGGGAATGAGCAGTTCTTC.

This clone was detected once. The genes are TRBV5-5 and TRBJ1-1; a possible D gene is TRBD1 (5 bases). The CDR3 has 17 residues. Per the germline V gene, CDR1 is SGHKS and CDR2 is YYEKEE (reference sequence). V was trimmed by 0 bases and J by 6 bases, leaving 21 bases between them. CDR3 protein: CASSLEIAAGYFAEAFF. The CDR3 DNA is TGTGCCAGCAGCTTGGAGATAGCGGCAGGGTACTTCGCTGAAGCTTTCTTT.

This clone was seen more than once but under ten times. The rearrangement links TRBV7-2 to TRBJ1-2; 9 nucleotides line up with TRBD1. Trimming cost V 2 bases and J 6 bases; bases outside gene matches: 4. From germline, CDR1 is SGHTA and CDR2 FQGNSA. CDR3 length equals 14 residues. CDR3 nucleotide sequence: TGTGCCAGCAGCTTAACAGGGGGCGCGGATGGCTACACCTTC. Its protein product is CASSLTGGADGYTF.

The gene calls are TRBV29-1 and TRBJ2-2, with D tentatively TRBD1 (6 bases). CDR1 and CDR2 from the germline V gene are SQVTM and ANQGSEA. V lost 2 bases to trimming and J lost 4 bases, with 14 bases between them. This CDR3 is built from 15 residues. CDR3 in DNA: TGCAGCGTTGAATCCCGGGCAGGGGCCACCGGGGAGCTGTTTTTT. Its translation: CSVESRAGATGELFF.

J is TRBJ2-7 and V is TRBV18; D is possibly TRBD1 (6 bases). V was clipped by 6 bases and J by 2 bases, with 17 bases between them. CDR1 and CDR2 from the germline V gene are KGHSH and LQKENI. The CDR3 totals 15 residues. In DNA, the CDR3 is TGTGCCAGCTCCACAAGGGGGTGGGGCGCCTACGAGCAGTACTTC. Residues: CASSTRGWGAYEQYF.

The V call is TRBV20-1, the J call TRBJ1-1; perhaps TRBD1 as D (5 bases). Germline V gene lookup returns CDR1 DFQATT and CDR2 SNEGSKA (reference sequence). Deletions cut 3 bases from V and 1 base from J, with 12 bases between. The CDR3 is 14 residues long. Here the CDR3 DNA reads TGCAGTGCTAGTTGGGGCCCCTCGAACACTGAAGCTTTCTTT. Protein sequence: CSASWGPSNTEAFF.

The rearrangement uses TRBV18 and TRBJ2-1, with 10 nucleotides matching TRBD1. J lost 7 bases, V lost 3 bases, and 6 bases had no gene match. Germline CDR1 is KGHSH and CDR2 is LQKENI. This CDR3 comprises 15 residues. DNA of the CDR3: TGTGCCAGCTCACCTGGGACAGGGGCGGGGAATGAGCAGTTCTTC. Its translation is CASSPGTGAGNEQFF.

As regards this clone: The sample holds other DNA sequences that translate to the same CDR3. The CDR3 DNA reads as TGCGCCAGCAGCTTGGGAGATAATAGCAATCAGCCCCAGCATTTT. Its translation: CASSLGDNSNQPQHF. The gene calls are TRBV5-1 and TRBJ1-5; D gene ambiguous. The germline gives CDR1 SGHRS, CDR2 YFSETQ. V lost 0 bases and J lost 0, with 7 bases in between. The CDR3 covers 15 residues. Combining the CDR3 with reference TRBV5-1 and TRBJ1-5 gives the whole variable domain KAGVTQTPRYLIKTRGQQVTLSCSPISGHRSVSWYQQTPGQGLQFLFEYFSETQRNKGNFPGRFSGRQFSNSRSEMNVSTLELGDSALYLCASSLGDNSNQPQHFGDGTRLSIL.

CDR3 protein: CASSLGLVPEQYF. CDR3 sequence (DNA): TGTGCCAGCAGTTTGGGACTAGTTCCCGAGCAGTACTTC. V and J are TRBV12-3 or TRBV12-4 and TRBJ2-7; TRBD2 matches 8 bases. The junction had 4 bases not matched to a gene; V was cut back by 3 bases and J by 6 bases. This CDR3 region has 13 residues.

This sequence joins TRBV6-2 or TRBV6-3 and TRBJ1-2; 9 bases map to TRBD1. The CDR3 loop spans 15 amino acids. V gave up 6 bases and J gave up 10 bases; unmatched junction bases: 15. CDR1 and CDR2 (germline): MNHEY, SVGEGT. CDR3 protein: CASSYGQGRWNDYTF. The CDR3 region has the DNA TGTGCCAGCAGCTATGGACAGGGGAGGTGGAATGACTACACCTTC.

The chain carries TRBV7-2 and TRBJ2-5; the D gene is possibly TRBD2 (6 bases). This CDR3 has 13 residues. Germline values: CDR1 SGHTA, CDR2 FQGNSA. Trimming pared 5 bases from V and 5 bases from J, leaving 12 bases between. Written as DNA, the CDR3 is TGTGCCAGCAGCCGCGGGGTCCCGGAGACCCAGTACTTC. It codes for CASSRGVPETQYF.

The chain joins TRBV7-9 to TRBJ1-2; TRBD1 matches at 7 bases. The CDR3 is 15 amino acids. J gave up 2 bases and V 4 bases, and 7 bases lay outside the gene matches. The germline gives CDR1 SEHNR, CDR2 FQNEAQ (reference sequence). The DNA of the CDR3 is TGTGCCAGCAGCTCGCGACAGGGTATAAACTATGGCTACACCTTC. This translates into CASSSRQGINYGYTF.

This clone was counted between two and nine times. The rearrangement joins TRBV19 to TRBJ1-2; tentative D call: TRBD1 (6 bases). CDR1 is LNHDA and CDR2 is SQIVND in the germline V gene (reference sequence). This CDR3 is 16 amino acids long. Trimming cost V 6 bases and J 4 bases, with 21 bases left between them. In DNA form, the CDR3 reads TGTGCCAGTAGCAAGAACTACAGGGAAGACCGCTATGGCTACACCTTC. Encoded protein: CASSKNYREDRYGYTF.

In DNA form, the CDR3 reads TGTGCCAGCAGCCCTCGACTAGCGGGGATCGAGCAGTACTTC. This translates into CASSPRLAGIEQYF. The genes are TRBV7-9 and TRBJ2-7; 11 bases map to TRBD2. The CDR3 has 14 residues. Per germline, CDR1 SEHNR and CDR2 FQNEAQ (reference sequence). J lost 6 bases, V lost 5 bases, and 6 bases had no gene match.

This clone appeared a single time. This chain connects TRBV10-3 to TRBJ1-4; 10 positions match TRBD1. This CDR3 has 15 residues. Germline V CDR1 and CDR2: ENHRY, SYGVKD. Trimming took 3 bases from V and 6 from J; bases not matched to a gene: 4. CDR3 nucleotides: TGTGCCATCAGTGACTCCGGGACAGGGGATGAAAAACTGTTTTTT. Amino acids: CAISDSGTGDEKLFF.

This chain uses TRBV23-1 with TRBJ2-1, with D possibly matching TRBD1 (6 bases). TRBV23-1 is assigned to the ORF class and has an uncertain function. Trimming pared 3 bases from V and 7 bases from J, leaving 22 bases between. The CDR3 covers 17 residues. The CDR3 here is CASSHPSGSVGQNEQFF. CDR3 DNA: TGCGCCAGCAGTCACCCCTCGGGTAGCGTGGGACAAAATGAGCAGTTCTTC.